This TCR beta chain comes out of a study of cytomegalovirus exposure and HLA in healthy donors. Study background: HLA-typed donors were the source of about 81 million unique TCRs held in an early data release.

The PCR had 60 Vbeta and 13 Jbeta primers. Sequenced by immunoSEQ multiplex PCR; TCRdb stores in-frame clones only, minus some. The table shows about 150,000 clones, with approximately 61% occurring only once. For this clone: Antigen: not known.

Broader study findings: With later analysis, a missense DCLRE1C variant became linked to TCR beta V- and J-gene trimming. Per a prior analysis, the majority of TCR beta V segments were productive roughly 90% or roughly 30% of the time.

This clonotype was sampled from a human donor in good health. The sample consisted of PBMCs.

The CDR3 here is CASSLIQGSYTEAFF. CDR3 in DNA: TGTGCCAGCAGCTTAATACAGGGGAGTTACACTGAAGCTTTCTTT. V gene TRBV7-9 combines with J gene TRBJ1-1; 7 bases map to TRBD1. Germline loops: CDR1 SEHNR, CDR2 FQNEAQ (reference sequence). CDR3 length: 15 residues. V shed 2 bases, J shed 3 bases, and the junction held 6 bases outside the gene matches.